These 5 T cell receptor beta chains originate from one sample sequenced in a study of blood T cells in healthy people across ages. It was with a sample-barcoded 5' primer and a J-beta primer mix that a second PCR of about 6 to 12 cycles was run. TCRdb re-analysed the 5' RACE reads in MiXCR, keeping a single row per CDR3 protein. The table lists around 1.5 million distinct CDR3 sequences, around 59% of them singletons. Material: blood. All receptors derive from a man in his late teens or twenties in good health.

The chain has TRBV4-1 and TRBJ1-1; no firm D call. The CDR3 runs 11 residues. V lost 1 base and J lost 10, with 7 bases in between. Germline V CDR1 and CDR2: MGHRA, YSYEKL. DNA of the CDR3: TGCGCCAGCAGCCAAGGGATCCGAGCTTTCTTT. This codes for CASSQGIRAFF.

This clonotype was seen a few times. The CDR3 loop reads CSVVPGTGGYTDTQYF. The CDR3 DNA sequence: TGCAGCGTTGTTCCCGGGACAGGGGGTTACACAGATACGCAGTATTTT. The chain combines TRBV29-1 with TRBJ2-3, with 11 positions matching TRBD1. The V gene's germline CDR1 is SQVTM and CDR2 ANQGSEA. The CDR3 length is 16 residues. The V gene end was trimmed by 4 bases and the J gene end by 2 bases; junction bases not matched to a gene: 8.

In DNA form, the CDR3 reads TGCAGCGTTGAAATTAGGGCTAGCGGGATGTACAATGAGCAGTTCTTC. Residues: CSVEIRASGMYNEQFF. The chain combines TRBV29-1 with TRBJ2-1; TRBD2 matches at 9 bases. Looked up from germline, CDR1 is SQVTM and CDR2 is ANQGSEA. Trimming took 2 bases from V and 4 from J; bases not matched to a gene: 9. CDR3 length: 16 residues.

The gene calls are TRBV6-2 or TRBV6-3 and TRBJ2-3; 14 bases are shared with TRBD2. This CDR3 region has 15 residues. The trim removed 11 bases at V and 4 bases at J, leaving 8 bases unmatched. Germline lookup yields CDR1 MNHEY and CDR2 SVGEGT. CDR3 loop: CASTPGLAGADTQYF. DNA of the CDR3: TGTGCCTCAACTCCGGGACTAGCGGGGGCAGATACGCAGTATTTT.

Of note for this clonotype: One junction end does not reproduce the germline sequence, and a read error may be involved. The chain couples TRBV4-3 to TRBJ1-2, with D possibly matching TRBD1 (5 bases). The CDR3 has 14 amino acids. Germline CDR1 reads LGHNA; CDR2 reads YSLEER. The CDR3 DNA reads as TGCGCCAGCAGCCAAGGGCAGGGTGGCTATTGCTACACCTTC. This translates into CASSQGQGGYCYTF.